These 26 T cell receptor beta chains were all obtained from the same sample, sequenced in a study of T-cell memory formation after mild COVID-19 (dated by TCRdb to the early 2020s). Receptors were amplified or captured by 5' RACE. The reads were generated on an Illumina NovaSeq 6000. TCRdb ran its own pipeline on the public reads, namely fastp trimming at Q25 and MiXCR clone calling, and kept in-frame beta chains. Identical CDR3 proteins give one entry, which carries the most common genes and DNA. The table for this sample lists roughly 200,000 distinct CDR3 sequences; around 15% of them were counted only once. The ten largest clones capture about 1.9% of the sample. Sequencing was done on a sample of PBMCs or a T cell subset sorted from them (not recorded which). Receptor source: an adult woman who had mild COVID-19 (a few samples of this study predate the infection). The sample titles of this study are shuffled in the database, so cell type and time point are left out; the donor was told from shared clones.

The rearrangement uses TRBV12-3 or TRBV12-4 and TRBJ2-5; no reliable D call. Trimming took 2 bases from V and 2 from J, leaving 9 bases between them. The CDR3 runs to 14 residues. The CDR3 protein is CASSLRRQQETQYF. The CDR3 DNA reads TGTGCCAGCAGTTTAAGGCGTCAGCAAGAGACCCAGTACTTC.

This clonotype came up many times. V is TRBV5-1 and J is TRBJ2-1; 9 nucleotides line up with TRBD1. The CDR3 totals 17 residues. Germline values: CDR1 SGHRS, CDR2 YFSETQ. Trimming took 0 bases from V and 1 from J; bases not matched to a gene: 5. CDR3: CASSLGGTGQSYNEQFF. Written as DNA, the CDR3 is TGCGCCAGCAGCTTGGGGGGGACAGGGCAATCCTACAATGAGCAGTTCTTC.

The gene calls are TRBV27 and TRBJ2-7, with 10 bases identical to TRBD2. V trimming: 5 bases; J trimming: 4 bases; junction bases outside the gene matches: 8. The germline V gene encodes CDR1 MNHEY and CDR2 SMNVEV (reference sequence). The CDR3 has 15 amino acids. CDR3 in DNA: TGTGCCAGCAGTAGGCTTAGCGGGAGGAAATACGAGCAGTACTTC. Translated, it gives CASSRLSGRKYEQYF.

The chain employs TRBV7-2 and TRBJ2-7, with TRBD2 matching over 7 bases. The V and J ends lost 0 bases and 5 bases, in that order; junction bases with no gene match: 7. The CDR3 extends over 15 amino acids. Germline V gene lookup returns CDR1 SGHTA and CDR2 FQGNSA. The CDR3 region is CASSLAGRAVHEQYF. DNA for the CDR3: TGTGCCAGCAGCTTAGCGGGGAGGGCCGTCCACGAGCAGTACTTC.

J is TRBJ2-3 and V is TRBV11-2; D is uncertain. There are 15 residues in the CDR3. V was shortened by 3 bases and J by 0 bases, with 10 bases between the two germline ends. Per the germline V gene, CDR1 is SGHAT and CDR2 is FQNNGV. The CDR3 DNA sequence: TGTGCCAGCAGCTTTGGGGTAACTAGCACAGATACGCAGTATTTT. It is translated as CASSFGVTSTDTQYF.

This clonotype was seen only a few times. The chain combines TRBV7-2 with TRBJ2-2; possibly TRBD1 or TRBD2 for D (5 bases each). The CDR3 is 15 amino acids. CDR1 SGHTA and CDR2 FQGNSA come from the germline V gene. Trimming shortened V by 1 base and J by 5 bases, and 11 bases separated the two germline ends. The CDR3 loop is CASSLGGRWTGELFF. CDR3 DNA: TGTGCCAGCAGCTTAGGGGGGAGATGGACCGGGGAGCTGTTTTTT. Drawing the rest from reference TRBV7-2 and TRBJ2-2, the complete variable domain is GAGVSQSPSNKVTEKGKDVELRCDPISGHTALYWYRQSLGQGLEFLIYFQGNSAPDKSGLPSDRFSAERTGGSVSTLTIQRTQQEDSAVYLCASSLGGRWTGELFFGEGSRLTVL.

The chain joins TRBV12-3 or TRBV12-4 to TRBJ2-5; TRBD2 matches at 10 bases. Trimming cost V 5 bases and J 9 bases; bases outside gene matches: 6. This CDR3 is 13 amino acids long. CDR3 coding DNA: TGTGCCAGCAGTCCGCTAGCGGGAGCGGCCCAGTACTTC. It translates to CASSPLAGAAQYF.

This rearrangement joins TRBV6-1 to TRBJ2-3, with D uncertain. CDR1 and CDR2 from the germline V gene are MNHNS and SASEGT. V dropped 8 bases and J dropped 8 bases, with 11 bases sitting between them. The CDR3 loop spans 11 amino acids. CDR3 protein: CASGGAGTQYF. As DNA, the CDR3 is TGTGCCAGCGGCGGAGCCGGTACGCAGTATTTT.

This sequence joins TRBV5-1 and TRBJ2-5, with no clear D. With 5 bases removed from V and 1 base from J, the gap between germline ends came to 6 bases. Germline-derived CDR1 and CDR2 are SGHRS and YFSETQ. The CDR3 consists of 12 residues. The CDR3 spells CASSPPQETQYF. In nucleotides, the CDR3 is TGCGCCAGCAGTCCCCCCCAAGAGACCCAGTACTTC.

The chain carries TRBV12-3 or TRBV12-4 and TRBJ2-2, with D tentatively TRBD1 or TRBD2 (5 bases each). V was pared by 6 bases and J by 6 bases, with 11 bases between. The CDR3 loop spans 13 amino acids. CDR3 nucleotides: TGTGCCAGCAGGTGGGGGAGCGCCGGGGAGCTGTTTTTT. As protein: CASRWGSAGELFF.

This clonotype was observed a few times. V usage is TRBV12-3 or TRBV12-4 and J usage is TRBJ1-4; 8 bases fit TRBD1. J lost 2 bases, V lost 8 bases, and 7 bases had no gene match. The CDR3 is made up of 15 amino acids. CDR3 loop: CASGQGGGTNEKLFF. CDR3 in DNA: TGTGCCAGCGGACAGGGAGGTGGCACTAATGAAAAACTGTTTTTT.

This clonotype came up a few times. This rearrangement joins TRBV2 to TRBJ2-3, with 7 bases identical to TRBD2. The CDR3 extends over 16 amino acids. From germline, CDR1 is SNHLY and CDR2 FYNNEI. J lost 1 base, V lost 1 base, and 5 bases had no gene match. The chain's CDR3 is CASSEGTSRRTDTQYF. The CDR3 DNA follows: TGTGCCAGCAGTGAAGGGACTAGTAGGCGCACAGATACGCAGTATTTT.

There are a few counts of this clonotype. V and J are TRBV7-2 and TRBJ1-2, with 7 bases fitting TRBD1. Trimming cost V 3 bases and J 3 bases; bases outside gene matches: 4. Looked up from germline, CDR1 is SGHTA and CDR2 is FQGNSA. The CDR3 length is 14 residues. The CDR3 nucleotides are TGTGCCAGCAGCTTGACCGGGACAGACTATGGCTACACCTTC. Encoded protein: CASSLTGTDYGYTF.

V and J are TRBV7-9 and TRBJ1-1; 9 bases line up with TRBD1. V gave up 4 bases and J gave up 0 bases; unmatched junction bases: 0. CDR1 SEHNR and CDR2 FQNEAQ come from the germline V gene (reference sequence). The CDR3 contains 14 residues. This CDR3 reads CASSWDRVNTEAFF. The CDR3 region has the DNA TGTGCCAGCAGCTGGGACAGGGTGAACACTGAAGCTTTCTTT.

In this sample, this clonotype turned up a few times. This chain connects TRBV4-3 to TRBJ1-5; 8 nucleotides agree with TRBD1. The V and J ends lost 0 bases and 1 base, in that order; junction bases with no gene match: 8. The CDR3 covers 18 residues. Germline values: CDR1 LGHNA, CDR2 YSLEER. CDR3 sequence reads: CASSQDPPTGESNQPQHF. The CDR3 region has the DNA TGCGCCAGCAGCCAAGATCCGCCGACAGGGGAGAGCAATCAGCCCCAGCATTTT.

The chain joins TRBV7-9 to TRBJ2-5; the D is unclear. CDR3 length equals 13 residues. The V gene lost 1 base and the J gene lost 5 bases, with 8 bases spanning the gap. CDR1 and CDR2 from the germline V gene are SEHNR and FQNEAQ (reference sequence). CDR3 nucleotide sequence: TGTGCCAGCAGCTTAGGGACGACCGAGACCCAGTACTTC. Translating it yields CASSLGTTETQYF.

This clonotype was found many times. An end of the junction differs from the germline gene, which may be a read error. This chain links TRBV5-1 with TRBJ2-7, with D possibly TRBD1 on 6 matching bases. CDR3 length: 14 amino acids. Germline values: CDR1 SGHRS, CDR2 YFSETQ. Written as DNA, the CDR3 is TGCGCCAGCAGGTTGGGACAAAACTCCTACGAGCAGTACTTC. Its translation is CASRLGQNSYEQYF.

The chain uses TRBV12-3 or TRBV12-4 and TRBJ2-1; a weak D match, TRBD2 (6 bases). This CDR3 region has 15 residues. V gave up 4 bases and J gave up 7 bases, with 17 bases separating them. CDR3 sequence reads: CASSSRGTRGNEQFF. The DNA for the CDR3 is TGTGCCAGCAGTTCCCGCGGGACTCGCGGGAATGAGCAGTTCTTC.

In its sample, this clonotype was seen a few times. J is TRBJ2-3 and V is TRBV7-3; D not resolved. Trimming left V 3 bases short and J 2 bases short, with 12 bases between. CDR1 and CDR2 from the germline V gene are SGHTA and FQGTGA. The CDR3 has 15 residues. This CDR3 is CASSLGSTPTDTQYF. The CDR3 nucleotides read TGTGCCAGCAGCTTGGGCTCTACACCCACAGATACGCAGTATTTT.

The sample holds a few counts of this clonotype. The chain employs TRBV29-1 and TRBJ2-5; D not resolved. The V end was cut by 2 bases, the J end by 2 bases, with 9 bases between. Germline V gene lookup returns CDR1 SQVTM and CDR2 ANQGSEA. CDR3 size: 13 residues. The CDR3 protein is CSVERSSQETQYF. CDR3 nucleotide sequence: TGCAGCGTTGAAAGGTCTTCGCAAGAGACCCAGTACTTC.

The chain recombines TRBV5-1 with TRBJ2-3; D call uncertain. CDR3 length: 13 amino acids. Per the germline V gene, CDR1 is SGHRS and CDR2 is YFSETQ. The V gene lost 6 bases and the J gene lost 3 bases, with 11 bases spanning the gap. In DNA form, the CDR3 reads TGCGCCAGCACCAGACTGGGAACAGATACGCAGTATTTT. Amino acids: CASTRLGTDTQYF.

This clonotype turned up a few times. The chain couples TRBV7-8 to TRBJ2-1, with D unclear. This CDR3 is built from 14 residues. V lost 5 bases and J lost 4, with 12 bases in between. Germline CDR1 reads SGHVS; CDR2 reads FQNEAQ. In DNA, the CDR3 is TGTGCCAGCAGCCACGTCCGACAATACAATGAGCAGTTCTTC. Residues: CASSHVRQYNEQFF.

The chain recombines TRBV12-3 or TRBV12-4 with TRBJ2-1; no firm D call. The CDR3 extends over 14 amino acids. The V end was cut by 4 bases, the J end by 10 bases, with 17 bases between. As DNA, the CDR3 is TGTGCCAGCAGTTCCCGTCGACTGGTTGGAGAGCAGTTCTTC. It specifies CASSSRRLVGEQFF.

This clonotype was counted between two and nine times. The rearrangement links TRBV20-1 to TRBJ2-6; D ambiguous. V lost 2 bases to trimming and J lost 1 base, with 3 bases between them. The germline CDR1 and CDR2 sequences are DFQATT and SNEGSKA (reference sequence). The CDR3 covers 13 residues. The CDR3 nucleotides are TGCAGTGCTAGATCATCTGGGGCCAACGTCCTGACTTTC. It encodes CSARSSGANVLTF.

This clonotype ranks as medium-sized (0.01 to 0.1%). This chain joins TRBV7-8 and TRBJ2-3; 7 bases line up with TRBD1. This CDR3 comprises 15 residues. Looked up from germline, CDR1 is SGHVS and CDR2 is FQNEAQ. After removal of 6 bases from V and 0 bases from J, the junction contained 6 bases not matched to a gene. The CDR3 protein is CASRQTGQSTDTQYF. In nucleotides, the CDR3 is TGTGCCAGCAGACAAACGGGACAGAGCACAGATACGCAGTATTTT.

This clonotype was detected a few times. The chain uses TRBV5-1 and TRBJ2-2, with D possibly TRBD2 on 5 matching bases. This CDR3 region has 15 residues. V was clipped by 2 bases and J by 1 base, with 9 bases between them. CDR1 and CDR2 from the germline V gene are SGHRS and YFSETQ. The CDR3 loop reads CASSFRAGNTGELFF. The CDR3 bases are TGCGCCAGCAGCTTTCGGGCGGGGAACACCGGGGAGCTGTTTTTT.